This TCR beta chain was recovered during a study of blood T cell repertoires in COVID-19. Study context: Sites across the United States, Italy and Spain contributed samples from acute and convalescent COVID-19. T cells, B-cell-depleted T cells, or PBMCs supplied cDNA or gDNA.

Authors' processing steps: Amplification of reference gene primers was used by the study to estimate nucleated cell counts. Sequencing used immunoSEQ multiplex PCR; TCRdb keeps in-frame clones, though not all of them. V, J and clone size are those of that table, while D and trimming were read from the DNA. The sample has nearly 300,000 clones, 88% seen once. V trimming: 4 bases; J trimming: 6 bases; junction bases outside the gene matches: 9. Per the germline V gene, CDR1 is SGHRS and CDR2 is YFSETQ. This CDR3 has 14 residues. The rearrangement links TRBV5-1 to TRBJ2-7; TRBD1 matches at 8 bases. The receptor was isolated from a woman in her twenties or thirties who had recovered from COVID-19. The sequenced sample consisted of peripheral blood. The CDR3: CASSGGQGGSEQYF. The DNA of the CDR3 is TGCGCCAGCAGCGGAGGACAGGGAGGATCCGAGCAGTACTTC.